These 6 T cell receptor beta chains came from one sample sequenced in a study of T cells after yellow fever vaccination (dated by TCRdb to between 2017 and 2020). The library was generated by 5' RACE. Sequencing took place on an Illumina HiSeq 2500. Clones were called with MiXCR by TCRdb after fastp trimmed the public reads at Q25, and only in-frame beta chains were retained. Rows matching on CDR3 protein sequence are summarized as one entry with the most common DNA and genes. The sample data list about 340,000 distinct CDR3 sequences, and about 9.5% of these were observed just once. The ten largest clones capture roughly 18% of the sample. The sample's treatment or condition, from its label and the paper: live attenuated yellow fever vaccine strain. The sample was PBMCs, taken on the day of the first yellow fever vaccination. The receptors come from a man aged 18 to 30 who received the YFV17D yellow fever vaccine.

This clonotype was seen a handful of times. The gene calls are TRBV19 and TRBJ1-1; D unresolved. Between the trimmed V and J ends, which lost 5 bases and 0 bases, there was a span of 7 bases. This CDR3 is built from 13 residues. Germline V lookup: CDR1 LNHDA, CDR2 SQIVND (reference sequence). The CDR3 region is CASSDHMNTEAFF. The DNA for the CDR3 is TGTGCCAGTAGTGACCACATGAACACTGAAGCTTTCTTT. The complete variable domain, with remaining parts taken from reference TRBV19 and TRBJ1-1, reads DGGITQSPKYLFRKEGQNVTLSCEQNLNHDAMYWYRQDPGQGLRLIYYSQIVNDFQKGDIAEGYSVSREKKESFPLTVTSAQKNPTAFYLCASSDHMNTEAFFGQGTRLTVV.

V is TRBV27 and J is TRBJ1-4, with D tentatively TRBD1 (5 bases). The germline CDR1 and CDR2 sequences are MNHEY and SMNVEV (reference sequence). The CDR3 runs to 15 residues. Trimming stripped 3 bases from V and 0 bases from J, with 8 bases between. DNA for the CDR3: TGTGCCAGCAGTTTTTGGGGGGCAACTAATGAAAAACTGTTTTTT. It yields the protein CASSFWGATNEKLFF.

This clonotype was counted ten times or more. This chain links TRBV12-3 or TRBV12-4 with TRBJ2-1; D gene uncertain. The V gene lost 6 bases and the J gene lost 6 bases, with 9 bases spanning the gap. This CDR3 spans 12 amino acids. CDR3: CASSLNGNEQFF. The CDR3 DNA follows: TGTGCCAGCAGCCTGAACGGCAATGAGCAGTTCTTC.

V is TRBV9 and J is TRBJ1-3, with TRBD1 identical over 8 bases. CDR3 length: 15 residues. The ends lost 5 bases at V and 2 bases at J; junction bases unmatched: 6. Germline V gives CDR1 SGDLS, CDR2 YYNGEE. CDR3: CASRPGTGPGNTIYF. The CDR3 bases are TGTGCCAGCAGACCGGGGACAGGACCTGGAAACACCATATATTTT. The entire variable domain, with the rest obtained from reference TRBV9 and TRBJ1-3, is as follows: DSGVTQTPKHLITATGQRVTLRCSPRSGDLSVYWYQQSLDQGLQFLIQYYNGEERAKGNILERFSAQQFPDLHSELNLSSLELGDSALYFCASRPGTGPGNTIYFGEGSWLTVV.

Only a few counts were recorded for this clonotype. J is TRBJ2-1 and V is TRBV5-1, with 7 bases lining up with TRBD1. The CDR3 consists of 17 residues. With 3 bases clipped from V and 0 bases from J, the junction kept 9 bases outside the gene matches. CDR1 SGHRS and CDR2 YFSETQ come from the germline V gene. In DNA, the CDR3 is TGCGCCAGCAGCTCACGAGGGGGCTCCGGCTCCTACAATGAGCAGTTCTTC. It translates to CASSSRGGSGSYNEQFF.

This chain connects TRBV11-2 to TRBJ2-7, with D maybe TRBD1 (9 bases). V lost 4 bases and J lost 2, with 18 bases in between. Germline CDR1 SGHAT, CDR2 FQNNGV. This CDR3 has 16 amino acids. The CDR3 DNA reads as TGTGCCAGCAGCTCGGGGGGGACAGGGAAGCCCTACGAGCAGTACTTC. Translated, it gives CASSSGGTGKPYEQYF.